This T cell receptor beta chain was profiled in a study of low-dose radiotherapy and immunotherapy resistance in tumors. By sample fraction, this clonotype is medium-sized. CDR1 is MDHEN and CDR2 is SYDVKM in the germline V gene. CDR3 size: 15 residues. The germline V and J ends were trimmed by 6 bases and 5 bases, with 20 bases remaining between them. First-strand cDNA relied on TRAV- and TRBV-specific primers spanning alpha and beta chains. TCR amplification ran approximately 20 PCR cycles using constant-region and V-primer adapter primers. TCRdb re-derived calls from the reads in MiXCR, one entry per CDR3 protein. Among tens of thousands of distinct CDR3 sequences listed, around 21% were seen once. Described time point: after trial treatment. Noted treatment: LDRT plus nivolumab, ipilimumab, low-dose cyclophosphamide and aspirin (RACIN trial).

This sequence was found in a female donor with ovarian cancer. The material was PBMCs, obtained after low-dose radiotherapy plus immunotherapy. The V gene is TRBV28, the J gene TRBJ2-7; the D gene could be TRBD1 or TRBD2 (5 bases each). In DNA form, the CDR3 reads TGTGCCAGCAGCCTCCCGGGGACCGAAAGCAACGAGCAGTACTTC. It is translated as CASSLPGTESNEQYF.